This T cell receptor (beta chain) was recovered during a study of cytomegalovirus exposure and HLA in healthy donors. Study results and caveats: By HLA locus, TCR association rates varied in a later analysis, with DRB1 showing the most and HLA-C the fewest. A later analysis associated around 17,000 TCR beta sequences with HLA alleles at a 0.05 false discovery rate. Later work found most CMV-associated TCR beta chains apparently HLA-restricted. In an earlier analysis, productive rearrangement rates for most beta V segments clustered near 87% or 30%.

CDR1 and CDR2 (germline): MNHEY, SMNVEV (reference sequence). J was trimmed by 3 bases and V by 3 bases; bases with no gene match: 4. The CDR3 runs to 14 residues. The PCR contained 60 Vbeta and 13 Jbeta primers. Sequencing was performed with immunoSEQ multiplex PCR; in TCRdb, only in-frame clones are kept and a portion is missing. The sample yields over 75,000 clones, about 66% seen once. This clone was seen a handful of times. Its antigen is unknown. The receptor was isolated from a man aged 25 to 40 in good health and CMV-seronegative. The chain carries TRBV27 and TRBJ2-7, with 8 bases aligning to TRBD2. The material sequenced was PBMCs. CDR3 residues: CASSLGREGYEQYF. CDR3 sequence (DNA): TGTGCCAGCAGTTTGGGCCGGGAGGGCTACGAGCAGTACTTC.